This T cell receptor (beta chain) came from a study of T cells in Graves' hyperthyroidism and ophthalmopathy. Germline V lookup: CDR1 SGHAT, CDR2 FQNNGV. V dropped 4 bases and J dropped 2 bases, with 8 bases sitting between them. The CDR3 has 13 residues. Authors of the study amplified TCR beta CDR3 regions from RNA transcripts. First-round RT-PCR with HTBI primers amplified the TCR CDR3 region. From the multiplex PCR reads, TCRdb called clonotypes with MiXCR, one entry per CDR3 protein. Of under 400,000 distinct CDR3 sequences in the sample, 15% to 20% are singletons; the top ten hold 15% to 18%. This clonotype occurred many times.

V and J are TRBV11-2 and TRBJ1-2, with D uncertain. The sequenced sample was blood. The TCR originated in a woman aged 40 to 50 with Graves' ophthalmopathy. For the CDR3, the DNA is TGTGCCAGCAGCTCCCGGGAAAACTATGGCTACACCTTC. Translated: CASSSRENYGYTF.